This T cell receptor (beta chain) was profiled in a study of T cells in Graves' hyperthyroidism and ophthalmopathy. Findings and limits, study-wide: Ophthalmopathy was distinguished from stable hyperthyroidism by 13 V-J signatures.

With 4 bases removed from V and 6 bases from J, the gap between germline ends came to 12 bases. Looked up from germline, CDR1 is MGHRA and CDR2 is YSYEKL. The CDR3 covers 13 residues. Amplification targeted TCR beta CDR3 regions from RNA transcripts. A first-round RT-PCR of the TCR CDR3 used the HTBI primer set. TCRdb reprocessed the multiplex PCR reads with MiXCR, giving one entry per CDR3 protein. The sample yields approximately 430,000 distinct CDR3 sequences, about a sixth seen once. This clonotype is medium-sized in the sample. Antigen: not known. Newly diagnosed hyperthyroidism patients aged 18 to 65 years had disease lasting under 2 months.

Sequenced input: blood. The rearrangement links TRBV4-1 to TRBJ1-1; no clear D gene. This clonotype was obtained from a woman between 18 and 30 years old with Graves' hyperthyroidism. This CDR3 is CASSPGTYPEAFF. As DNA, the CDR3 is TGCGCCAGCAGCCCTGGTACGTACCCTGAAGCTTTCTTT.